Each of the 20 T cell receptor beta chains below was sequenced from the same sample in a study of cytomegalovirus exposure and HLA in healthy donors. Both 60 Vbeta primers and 13 Jbeta primers went into the PCR. Sequencing was performed with immunoSEQ multiplex PCR; in TCRdb, only in-frame clones are kept and a portion is missing. Of over 150,000 clones listed, 60% to 85% are singletons. Sequenced material: PBMCs. Every receptor here comes from a woman between 40 and 50 years old in good health and CMV-seronegative.

The chain is built from TRBV2 and TRBJ1-4; 7 bases fit TRBD1. This CDR3 region has 15 residues. Germline trimming cut 6 bases from V and 7 bases from J; bases unmatched to any gene: 11. The germline CDR1 and CDR2 sequences are SNHLY and FYNNEI. The CDR3 DNA sequence: TGTGCCAGCAGGGCGCTATTGACAGGGTTTGAAAAACTGTTTTTT. It specifies CASRALLTGFEKLFF.

This clone has only a few counts. CDR3 loop: CASSEVLQGGLVEAFF. CDR3 in DNA: TGTGCCAGCAGTGAAGTCCTACAGGGGGGTTTGGTTGAAGCTTTCTTT. The chain carries TRBV6-1 and TRBJ1-1; TRBD1 matches 8 bases. Germline loops: CDR1 MNHNS, CDR2 SASEGT. V shed 1 base, J shed 7 bases, and the junction held 11 bases outside the gene matches. The CDR3 runs 16 residues.

This chain uses TRBV27 with TRBJ1-6, with TRBD1 matching over 7 bases. V was pared by 2 bases and J by 9 bases, with 7 bases of the junction left unmatched. CDR1 is MNHEY and CDR2 is SMNVEV in the germline V gene (reference sequence). The CDR3 extends over 15 amino acids. The CDR3 reads CASSLQRAGGSPLHF. DNA of the CDR3: TGTGCCAGCAGTTTACAGAGGGCAGGGGGTTCACCCCTCCACTTT.

This clone was seen only a few times. The chain employs TRBV29-1 and TRBJ2-7, with a tentative D call TRBD2 (6 bases). This CDR3 contains 14 residues. Trimming removed 5 bases at V and 3 bases at J, with 17 bases between. From germline, CDR1 is SQVTM and CDR2 ANQGSEA. The CDR3 is CSVSRDSSVYEQYF. For the CDR3, the DNA is TGCAGCGTTTCCCGGGACTCCTCCGTCTACGAGCAGTACTTC.

This clone was picked up a small number of times. The genes are TRBV27 and TRBJ1-4; D not resolved. V was shortened by 3 bases and J by 8 bases, with 16 bases between the two germline ends. The germline V gene has CDR1 MNHEY and CDR2 SMNVEV (reference sequence). The CDR3 extends over 15 amino acids. The CDR3 loop reads CASSFIGEGWEKLFF. The CDR3 DNA reads as TGTGCCAGCAGTTTTATTGGCGAGGGTTGGGAAAAACTGTTTTTT.

V is TRBV25-1 and J is TRBJ2-5, with D perhaps matching TRBD1 (6 bases). CDR3 size: 15 residues. The V end lost 4 bases, the J end lost 2 bases, and 14 bases lay between the germline ends. The germline V gene encodes CDR1 MGHDK and CDR2 SYGVNS. In DNA form, the CDR3 reads TGTGCCAGCAGTGGGCAGGGGTTACGGCAAGAGACCCAGTACTTC. Translation gives CASSGQGLRQETQYF.

The rearrangement joins TRBV6-1 to TRBJ1-1, with unresolved D. The length of the CDR3 is 16 residues. From germline, CDR1 is MNHNS and CDR2 SASEGT. V lost 2 bases and J 3 bases, leaving 16 bases between the germline ends. The CDR3 loop is CASSEPGSTRDTEAFF. The CDR3 DNA reads TGTGCCAGCAGTGAACCGGGCTCGACGAGGGACACTGAAGCTTTCTTT.

The rearrangement links TRBV5-1 to TRBJ1-6; possible D gene TRBD1, 6 bases. The CDR3 totals 14 residues. Trimming removed 2 bases at V and 10 bases at J, with 13 bases between. Germline V lookup: CDR1 SGHRS, CDR2 YFSETQ. The CDR3 DNA reads TGCGCCAGCAGCTTCGGGACAAAAGGGTCACCCCTCCACTTT. Protein product: CASSFGTKGSPLHF.

The V gene is TRBV28, the J gene TRBJ1-2; TRBD1 might be the D (5 bases). The CDR3 consists of 15 residues. Trimming took off 6 bases at V and 5 bases at J, with 19 bases between the two ends. CDR1 and CDR2 (germline): MDHEN, SYDVKM. The CDR3 bases are TGTGCCAGCAGCCTGAACCTGGGGGGTGGATATGGCTACACCTTC. Translating gives CASSLNLGGGYGYTF.

The gene calls are TRBV7-9 and TRBJ2-3, with 7 bases identical to TRBD1. The CDR3 extends over 13 amino acids. CDR1 and CDR2 (germline): SEHNR, FQNEAQ (reference sequence). Germline trimming cut 6 bases from V and 2 bases from J; bases unmatched to any gene: 2. The CDR3 DNA reads TGTGCCAGCAGAGGGGGCGTCACAGATACGCAGTATTTT. Protein product: CASRGGVTDTQYF.

This chain joins TRBV2 and TRBJ2-7; 14 positions match TRBD2. CDR1 is SNHLY and CDR2 is FYNNEI in the germline V gene. After removal of 4 bases from V and 0 bases from J, the junction contained 2 bases not matched to a gene. The CDR3 runs to 16 residues. The CDR3 DNA reads as TGTGCCAGCAGTGCCGGACTAGCGGGAGGCTCCTACGAGCAGTACTTC. Translation: CASSAGLAGGSYEQYF.

This chain connects TRBV9 to TRBJ2-1; maybe TRBD1 (6 bases). Germline V gene lookup returns CDR1 SGDLS and CDR2 YYNGEE. CDR3 length: 15 residues. V lost 1 base to trimming and J lost 12 bases, with 20 bases between them. CDR3 bases: TGTGCCAGCAGCGTACTTAGGGGGAGCGGAGAAGGGCAGTTCTTC. Translating gives CASSVLRGSGEGQFF. Supplemented by reference TRBV9 and TRBJ2-1, the full variable domain reads DSGVTQTPKHLITATGQRVTLRCSPRSGDLSVYWYQQSLDQGLQFLIQYYNGEERAKGNILERFSAQQFPDLHSELNLSSLELGDSALYFCASSVLRGSGEGQFFGPGTRLTVL.

The chain carries TRBV18 and TRBJ2-2, with TRBD1 as a possible D gene (5 bases). V shed 2 bases and J shed 5 bases, with 9 bases lying between them. The CDR3 spans 14 residues. Germline CDR1 KGHSH, CDR2 LQKENI. The CDR3 sequence is CASSPEAGTGELFF. The CDR3 DNA follows: TGTGCCAGCTCACCAGAGGCAGGGACCGGGGAGCTGTTTTTT.

This clone was recorded once. The J gene is TRBJ1-1, the V gene TRBV5-1; D is possibly TRBD1 (5 bases). V was pared by 0 bases and J by 4 bases, with 10 bases between. Germline V gene data show CDR1 as SGHRS and CDR2 as YFSETQ. CDR3 size: 14 residues. This CDR3 is CASSLESGRTEAFF. The CDR3 DNA follows: TGCGCCAGCAGCTTGGAATCAGGGCGCACTGAAGCTTTCTTT.

The chain employs TRBV4-1 and TRBJ2-1, with TRBD2 as a possible D gene (5 bases). Germline V lookup: CDR1 MGHRA, CDR2 YSYEKL. The CDR3 sequence is 14 residues long. Trimming cost V 7 bases and J 6 bases, with 16 bases left between them. The chain's CDR3 is CASKGLGRANEQFF. The CDR3 bases are TGCGCCAGCAAAGGCCTTGGGCGGGCCAATGAGCAGTTCTTC.

The chain couples TRBV10-3 to TRBJ2-5; TRBD2 matches 12 bases. The CDR3 is made up of 18 amino acids. The V segment lost 5 bases and the J segment 6 bases; nucleotides outside the gene matches: 16. The germline CDR1 and CDR2 sequences are ENHRY and SYGVKD. The CDR3 loop is CAISPTGVLAGGPKTQYF. The CDR3 region has the DNA TGTGCCATCAGTCCAACAGGGGTGCTAGCGGGAGGGCCCAAGACCCAGTACTTC.

The V call is TRBV19, the J call TRBJ1-5; D perhaps matches TRBD1 (5 bases). Trimming took 8 bases from V and 3 from J, leaving 14 bases between them. Germline lookup yields CDR1 LNHDA and CDR2 SQIVND (reference sequence). This CDR3 is built from 14 residues. CDR3 sequence: CASRLGGDNQPQHF. The CDR3 DNA sequence: TGTGCCAGTCGCTTGGGGGGGGACAATCAGCCCCAGCATTTT.

The CDR3 sequence is CASSLLPDEKLFF. In DNA form, the CDR3 reads TGTGCCAGCAGCTTATTGCCGGATGAAAAACTGTTTTTT. The chain recombines TRBV7-9 with TRBJ1-4; D is unclear. The CDR3 consists of 13 residues. The germline V gene encodes CDR1 SEHNR and CDR2 FQNEAQ (reference sequence). The V gene lost 2 bases and the J gene lost 6 bases, with 7 bases spanning the gap.

The gene calls are TRBV11-3 and TRBJ2-3, with D perhaps TRBD1 (5 bases). Germline CDR1 and CDR2: SGHNT and YENEEA. Between the trimmed V and J ends, which lost 1 base and 6 bases, there was a span of 8 bases. The CDR3 is made up of 13 amino acids. DNA of the CDR3: TGTGCCAGCAGCTTAGTCAGGGCGGATACGCAGTATTTT. Translation gives CASSLVRADTQYF.

In this sample, this clone turned up a few times. The chain carries TRBV7-9 and TRBJ2-1; maybe TRBD1 (6 bases). CDR3 length: 13 residues. Per germline, CDR1 SEHNR and CDR2 FQNEAQ (reference sequence). Trimming took 2 bases from V and 8 from J, leaving 10 bases between them. The CDR3 DNA reads TGTGCCAGCAGCTTAAGGGGGATCGATGAGCAGTTCTTC. Its translation: CASSLRGIDEQFF.